The clone carrying this T cell receptor beta chain was picked up a small number of times. The record originates from a study of T cells in Graves' hyperthyroidism and ophthalmopathy. Turning to the study itself: Staff took peripheral blood when the initial diagnosis was made, before any treatment began.

RNA transcripts gave rise to amplified TCR beta CDR3 regions. An initial round of RT-PCR targeting the TCR CDR3 relied on the HTBI primer set. MiXCR was run by TCRdb on the multiplex PCR reads, yielding one entry per CDR3 protein. Of approximately 610,000 distinct CDR3 sequences listed, over 15% were seen once; the top ten hold 15% to 20%. Germline lookup yields CDR1 DFQATT and CDR2 SNEGSKA (reference sequence). CDR3 length: 15 amino acids. The V end was cut by 3 bases, the J end by 0 bases, with 12 bases between. V usage is TRBV20-1 and J usage is TRBJ1-5, with unresolved D. Sequencing used blood. The receptor comes from a woman under 30 with Graves' hyperthyroidism. Here the CDR3 DNA reads TGCAGTGCTAGGGACCGCATCGATAGCAATCAGCCCCAGCATTTT. It codes for CSARDRIDSNQPQHF.